Below, 25 T cell receptor beta chains from the same sample are listed, as sequenced in a study of blood T cell repertoires in COVID-19. TCRdb keeps only in-frame clones here, not all; method: immunoSEQ multiplex PCR. The sample lists around 100,000 clones, about 88% seen once, with under 9% in the top ten. Sequenced: peripheral blood. The receptors were sampled from a woman aged 70-85 years who had recovered from COVID-19.

V usage is TRBV18 and J usage is TRBJ2-1; 11 positions agree with TRBD2. The length of the CDR3 is 17 residues. The J segment lost 2 bases and the V segment lost 3 bases, leaving 6 bases of the junction unmatched. The germline CDR1 and CDR2 sequences are KGHSH and LQKENI. The CDR3 region has the DNA TGTGCCAGCTCACCTATGACTAGCGGGGTCCCCTACAATGAGCAGTTCTTC. Residues: CASSPMTSGVPYNEQFF.

The chain employs TRBV30 and TRBJ2-7; D is perhaps TRBD2 (7 bases). V lost 2 bases to trimming and J lost 5 bases, with 16 bases between them. Germline V gene data show CDR1 as GTSNPN and CDR2 as SVGIG (reference sequence). The CDR3 spans 14 residues. The CDR3 nucleotides read TGTGCCTGGAGTCTACAGGGAGGGGTCGACGAGCAGTACTTC. As protein: CAWSLQGGVDEQYF.

This clone was seen a few times. V usage is TRBV4-1 and J usage is TRBJ1-2; a weak D match, TRBD1 (5 bases). The CDR3 length is 16 residues. Between the trimmed V and J ends, which lost 4 bases and 2 bases, there was a span of 17 bases. Germline-derived CDR1 and CDR2 are MGHRA and YSYEKL. DNA of the CDR3: TGCGCCAGCAGCCTCTCCCCGGCGGGGCCCAACTATGGCTACACCTTC. Translation gives CASSLSPAGPNYGYTF.

The chain uses TRBV28 and TRBJ1-5, with D possibly TRBD1 on 5 matching bases. The V and J ends lost 3 bases and 4 bases respectively, with 10 bases between them. The CDR3 has 14 residues. Per germline, CDR1 MDHEN and CDR2 SYDVKM. The CDR3 region is CASSLGGGNQPQHF. In DNA form, the CDR3 reads TGTGCCAGCAGTTTGGGGGGAGGGAATCAGCCCCAGCATTTT.

The chain recombines TRBV18 with TRBJ2-7; 10 nucleotides match TRBD1. Germline V gives CDR1 KGHSH, CDR2 LQKENI. The CDR3 contains 16 residues. Trimming removed 1 base from V and 0 bases from J; junction bases left unmatched: 3. CDR3 DNA sequence: TGTGCCAGCTCACCACGACAGGGGGCTTTCTCCTACGAGCAGTACTTC. It codes for CASSPRQGAFSYEQYF.

The rearrangement links TRBV7-2 to TRBJ1-6; 7 positions agree with TRBD1. CDR3 length: 16 residues. V trimming: 0 bases; J trimming: 13 bases; junction bases outside the gene matches: 12. The germline V gene has CDR1 SGHTA and CDR2 FQGNSA. The CDR3 DNA reads TGTGCCAGCAGCTTAGCCTCGACAGGGTCGGGAAGTCCCCTCCACTTT. This gives the protein CASSLASTGSGSPLHF.

The chain is built from TRBV18 and TRBJ1-2, with 8 bases lining up with TRBD1. Germline lookup yields CDR1 KGHSH and CDR2 LQKENI. The CDR3 runs to 13 residues. V shed 3 bases and J 6 bases; nucleotides not matched to a gene: 3. CDR3 DNA: TGTGCCAGCTCACCGGGACAGGTGAATGGCTACACCTTC. Amino acids: CASSPGQVNGYTF.

The chain is built from TRBV5-4 and TRBJ2-7; 7 nucleotides agree with TRBD2. The CDR3 extends over 14 amino acids. Germline CDR1 is SGHNT and CDR2 is YYREEE (reference sequence). J gave up 2 bases and V 2 bases, and 4 bases lay outside the gene matches. The CDR3, as DNA: TGTGCCAGCAGCTTAGCGGGGAGGACCTACGAGCAGTACTTC. Translated: CASSLAGRTYEQYF.

V and J are TRBV4-2 and TRBJ2-7, with 9 nucleotides matching TRBD2. With V trimmed by 1 base and J by 2 bases, 6 bases remained unmatched. The CDR3 is 16 residues long. The germline CDR1 and CDR2 sequences are LGHNA and YNFKEQ. DNA for the CDR3: TGTGCCAGCAGCCAAGGGTCAAGCGGGGGGCCCTACGAGCAGTACTTC. Its protein is CASSQGSSGGPYEQYF.

The chain employs TRBV6-5 and TRBJ1-2; the D is unclear. V was clipped by 0 bases and J by 2 bases, with 10 bases between them. This CDR3 region has 15 residues. Germline values: CDR1 MNHEY, CDR2 SVGAGI. This CDR3 is CASSYSGGPNYGYTF. The CDR3 nucleotides are TGTGCCAGCAGTTACTCAGGAGGACCCAACTATGGCTACACCTTC.

J is TRBJ2-7 and V is TRBV3-1 (or the pseudogene TRBV3-2); tentatively, D is TRBD2 (6 bases). The germline CDR1 and CDR2 sequences are LGHDT and YNNKEL (reference sequence). Trimming removed 4 bases at V and 7 bases at J, with 14 bases between. CDR3 length: 13 amino acids. The CDR3 reads CASSPLGLREQYF. CDR3 in DNA: TGTGCCAGCAGCCCTCTGGGACTCCGGGAGCAGTACTTC.

The chain carries TRBV4-3 and TRBJ2-3, with TRBD2 identical over 11 bases. The CDR3 length is 16 residues. The trim removed 5 bases at V and 2 bases at J, leaving 6 bases unmatched. The V gene's germline CDR1 is LGHNA and CDR2 YSLEER. The CDR3 DNA sequence: TGCGCCAGCAGCTACATAGCGGGAGGGCCCACAGATACGCAGTATTTT. Translated, it gives CASSYIAGGPTDTQYF.

The chain combines TRBV3-1 (or the pseudogene TRBV3-2) with TRBJ1-2, with 7 bases identical to TRBD1. The germline V gene encodes CDR1 LGHDT and CDR2 YNNKEL (reference sequence). V shed 8 bases and J 7 bases; nucleotides not matched to a gene: 13. This CDR3 spans 14 amino acids. CDR3 loop: CASSPGDSRFGYTF. The CDR3 DNA reads TGTGCCAGCTCCCCTGGGGACAGTCGTTTTGGCTACACCTTC.

The gene calls are TRBV7-2 and TRBJ1-5; maybe TRBD1 (6 bases). This CDR3 is built from 14 residues. Looked up from germline, CDR1 is SGHTA and CDR2 is FQGNSA. Between the trimmed V and J ends, which lost 5 bases and 4 bases, there was a span of 12 bases. Written as DNA, the CDR3 is TGTGCCAGCAGCCCCGACAGGCTGAATCAGCCCCAGCATTTT. This sequence encodes CASSPDRLNQPQHF.

V and J are TRBV4-2 and TRBJ2-2, with 8 bases aligning to TRBD1. Trimming at V came to 4 bases and at J to 1 base, leaving 2 bases not matched to a gene. The CDR3 loop spans 15 amino acids. CDR1 and CDR2 (germline): LGHNA, YNFKEQ. CDR3 DNA sequence: TGTGCCAGCAGCCTCGGACAGGGGAACACCGGGGAGCTGTTTTTT. It translates to CASSLGQGNTGELFF.

The V gene is TRBV19, the J gene TRBJ2-3, with 7 bases lining up with TRBD2. V lost 5 bases and J lost 1; bases outside the gene matches: 12. CDR1 is LNHDA and CDR2 is SQIVND in the germline V gene (reference sequence). This CDR3 region has 17 residues. CDR3 sequence reads: CASSPPRGLAGTDTQYF. For the CDR3, the DNA is TGTGCCAGTAGTCCCCCCCGTGGGCTAGCGGGCACAGATACGCAGTATTTT.

Concerning this clone itself: Other nucleotide sequences from this sample produce the same CDR3. The J gene is TRBJ2-3, the V gene TRBV5-1, with TRBD2 matching over 11 bases. This CDR3 spans 16 amino acids. The V and J ends lost 4 bases and 2 bases, in that order; junction bases with no gene match: 6. Germline V lookup: CDR1 SGHRS, CDR2 YFSETQ. CDR3 bases: TGCGCCAGCAGCCTCGGGACTAGCGGCCTCACAGATACGCAGTATTTT. Protein: CASSLGTSGLTDTQYF.

The chain employs TRBV29-1 and TRBJ1-2; 8 nucleotides align to TRBD1. V shed 4 bases and J 3 bases; nucleotides not matched to a gene: 10. The CDR3 contains 15 residues. Germline V gene data show CDR1 as SQVTM and CDR2 as ANQGSEA. In DNA, the CDR3 is TGCAGCGTTGCCGCTGTACAGGGGGGGGACTATGGCTACACCTTC. It is translated as CSVAAVQGGDYGYTF. The full variable domain, in which reference TRBV29-1 and TRBJ1-2 provide the parts outside the CDR3, is SAVISQKPSRDICQRGTSLTIQCQVDSQVTMMFWYRQQPGQSLTLIATANQGSEATYESGFVIDKFPISRPNLTFSTLTVSNMSPEDSSIYLCSVAAVQGGDYGYTFGSGTRLTVV.

In the case of this clone: This same CDR3 is encoded by further DNA sequences in the sample. V gene TRBV9 combines with J gene TRBJ2-5; 9 bases map to TRBD1. This CDR3 contains 16 residues. CDR1 SGDLS and CDR2 YYNGEE come from the germline V gene. The V segment lost 0 bases and the J segment 5 bases; nucleotides outside the gene matches: 8. The CDR3, as DNA: TGTGCCAGCAGCGTAGAACAGGGGGCGGTAGTTGAGACCCAGTACTTC. Amino acid sequence: CASSVEQGAVVETQYF.

The chain recombines TRBV7-8 with TRBJ1-1, with a weak D call TRBD1 (6 bases). Germline V gives CDR1 SGHVS, CDR2 FQNEAQ. Trimming removed 1 base at V and 1 base at J, with 7 bases between. This CDR3 spans 14 amino acids. The CDR3 reads CASSLVGGNTEAFF. The CDR3 region has the DNA TGTGCCAGCAGCTTAGTAGGGGGGAACACTGAAGCTTTCTTT. Using reference TRBV7-8 and TRBJ1-1 for the parts outside the CDR3, the full variable domain is GAGVSQSPRYKVAKRGQDVALRCDPISGHVSLFWYQQALGQGPEFLTYFQNEAQLDKSGLPSDRFFAERPEGSVSTLKIQRTQQEDSAVYLCASSLVGGNTEAFFGQGTRLTVV.

This rearrangement joins TRBV6-5 to TRBJ2-7, with a weak D call TRBD1 (5 bases). The germline V and J ends were trimmed by 6 bases and 6 bases, with 12 bases remaining between them. The CDR3 sequence is 12 residues long. Germline loops: CDR1 MNHEY, CDR2 SVGAGI. CDR3 residues: CASRSSRGEQYF. CDR3 nucleotide sequence: TGTGCCAGCAGGTCCTCTAGGGGCGAGCAGTACTTC.

Comment on this clone: In this CDR3 the conserved last residue, phenylalanine or tryptophan, is missing, so a read error is likely. The DNA is left out, because the CDR3 cannot be placed on it with certainty; the CDR3 is given as TCRdb lists it. The J gene is TRBJ2-3, the V gene TRBV30; the table names TRBD2, a call not compared with the DNA. CDR1 GTSNPN and CDR2 SVGIG come from the germline V gene (reference sequence). The CDR3 contains 11 residues when both ends are counted. The CDR3 here is CAWSVLAGGPG.

In DNA, the CDR3 is TGTGCCATCAGTGGATCGGCCGAGGTGGATGGCTACACCTTC. The encoded protein is CAISGSAEVDGYTF. V usage is TRBV10-3 and J usage is TRBJ1-2; D not certain. The CDR3 length is 14 residues. V lost 4 bases, J lost 6 bases, and 15 bases lay in between. The germline CDR1 and CDR2 sequences are ENHRY and SYGVKD.

This chain uses TRBV5-1 with TRBJ2-3; TRBD2 is a possible D gene (5 bases). Germline loops: CDR1 SGHRS, CDR2 YFSETQ. This CDR3 has 13 amino acids. With 6 bases removed from V and 4 bases from J, the gap between germline ends came to 12 bases. The CDR3 DNA is TGCGCCAGCACCTATGAGGGTTCAGATACGCAGTATTTT. This encodes CASTYEGSDTQYF. Drawing the rest from reference TRBV5-1 and TRBJ2-3, the complete variable domain is KAGVTQTPRYLIKTRGQQVTLSCSPISGHRSVSWYQQTPGQGLQFLFEYFSETQRNKGNFPGRFSGRQFSNSRSEMNVSTLELGDSALYLCASTYEGSDTQYFGPGTRLTVL.

V usage is TRBV5-8 and J usage is TRBJ2-4; tentatively, D is TRBD1 (6 bases). The length of the CDR3 is 17 residues. Germline CDR1 is SGHTS and CDR2 is YDEGEE. Trimming pared 4 bases from V and 0 bases from J, leaving 17 bases between. The CDR3 protein is CASSPRVGAAAKNIQYF. The CDR3 DNA follows: TGTGCCAGCAGCCCGCGGGTGGGGGCAGCAGCCAAAAACATTCAGTACTTC.